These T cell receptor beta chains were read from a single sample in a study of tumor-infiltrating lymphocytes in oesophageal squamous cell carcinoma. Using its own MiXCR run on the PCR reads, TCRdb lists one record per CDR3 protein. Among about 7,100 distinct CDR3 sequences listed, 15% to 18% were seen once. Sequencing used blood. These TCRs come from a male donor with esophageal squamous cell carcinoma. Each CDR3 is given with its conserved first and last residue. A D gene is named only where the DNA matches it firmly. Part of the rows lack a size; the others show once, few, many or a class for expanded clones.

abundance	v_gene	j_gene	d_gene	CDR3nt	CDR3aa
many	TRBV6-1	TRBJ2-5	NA	TGTGCCAGCACCGAGACTGGCTGGAGGGGGCCCCAAGAGACCCAGTACTTC	CASTETGWRGPQETQYF
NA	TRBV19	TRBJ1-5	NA	TGTGCCAGTATTGGGTCGCGGCAGATCAATCAGCCCCAGCATTTT	CASIGSRQINQPQHF
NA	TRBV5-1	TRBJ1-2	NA	TGCGCCAGCAGCTTGGAGGGGCTTAACTATGGCTACACCTTC	CASSLEGLNYGYTF
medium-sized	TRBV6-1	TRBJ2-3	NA	TGTGCCAGCAGCCCCCGGGACTGGGGGTCAGATACGCAGTATTTT	CASSPRDWGSDTQYF
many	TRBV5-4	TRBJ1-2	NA	TGTGCCAGCAGCCCACCCACCGCAGGAGGGAACTATGGCTACACCTTC	CASSPPTAGGNYGYTF
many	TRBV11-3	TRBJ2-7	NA	TGTGCCACGACAGTAGGGGGGAATTCACCCCTCCACTTC	CATTVGGNSPLHF
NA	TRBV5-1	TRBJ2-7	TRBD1	TGCGCCAGCAGCTTGGACGTGACAGGGTCCTCCGAGCAGTACTTC	CASSLDVTGSSEQYF
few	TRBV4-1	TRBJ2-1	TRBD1	TGCGCCAGCAGCTCCTGGGGGGGACAGGGTTACAATGAGCAGTTCTTC	CASSSWGGQGYNEQFF
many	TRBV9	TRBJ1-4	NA	TGTGCCAGCAGCGAAGGGAGGGATGAAAAACTGTTTTTT	CASSEGRDEKLFF
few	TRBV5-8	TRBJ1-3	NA	TGTGCCAGCAGCTCCCGCCGACAGCCGTCCTCTGGAAACACCATATATTTT	CASSSRRQPSSGNTIYF
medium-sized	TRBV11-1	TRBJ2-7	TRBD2	TGTGCCAGCAGCTTGACTAGCGGGGCGACCTACGAGCAGTACTTC	CASSLTSGATYEQYF
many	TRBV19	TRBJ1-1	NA	TGTGCCAGTAGTGTACAGGGCTCGAACACTGAAGCTTTCTTT	CASSVQGSNTEAFF
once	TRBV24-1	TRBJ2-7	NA	TGTGCCACCGGGGATAGGGGTCTATGGCTACACCTTTGGTTC	CATGDRGLWLHLWF
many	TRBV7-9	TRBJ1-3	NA	TGTGCCAGCAAACTGGGCTCTGGAAACACCATATATTTT	CASKLGSGNTIYF
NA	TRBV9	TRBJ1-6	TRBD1	TGTGCCAGCAGCGTAGGACAGGGCGACTCACCCCTCCACTTT	CASSVGQGDSPLHF
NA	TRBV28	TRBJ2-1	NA	TGTGCCAGCAGTCCCCTTTCAGGGGCGGGTGAAGATTTCTTC	CASSPLSGAGEDFF
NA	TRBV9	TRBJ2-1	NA	TGTGCCAGCAGCGTGGGGGAGTCTGGGAAAAACAATGAGCAGTTCTTC	CASSVGESGKNNEQFF
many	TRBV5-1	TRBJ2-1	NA	TGCGCCAGCAGCACCTACGGCACTCTTGGGGCAGCGTTCTCAGCGAATGAGCAGTTCTTC	CASSTYGTLGAAFSANEQFF
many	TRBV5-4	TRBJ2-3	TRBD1	TGTGCCAGCAGCTTCGGCGGACAGGGCGCAGATACGCAGTATTTT	CASSFGGQGADTQYF
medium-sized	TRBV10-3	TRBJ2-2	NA	TGTGCCTCAACCCGAGACAGATCGAACACCGGGGAGCTGTTTTTT	CASTRDRSNTGELFF
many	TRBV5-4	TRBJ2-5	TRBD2	TGTGCCAGCAGCTTGCGGGGGGGGGAGACCCAGTACTTC	CASSLRGGETQYF
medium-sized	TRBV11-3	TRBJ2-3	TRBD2	TGTGCCAGCAGCTCCTGGACTAGCGGGGGGTTTACAGATACGCAGTATTTT	CASSSWTSGGFTDTQYF
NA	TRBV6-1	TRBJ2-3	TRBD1	TGTGCCAGCAGTGACTGGGGACAGGGGGGAGGATGGGGCACCGGGGAGCTGTACTTC	CASSDWGQGGGWGTGELYF
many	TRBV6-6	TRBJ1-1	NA	TGTGCCAGCAGTTACTCCTTGAGTGTTGAAGCTTTCTTT	CASSYSLSVEAFF
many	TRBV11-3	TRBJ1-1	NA	TGTGCCAGCAGCTCCCGTCGAAGAACGAACACTGAAGCTTTCTTT	CASSSRRRTNTEAFF
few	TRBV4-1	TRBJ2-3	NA	TGCGCCAGCAGCCAAGGTCCCATTCGGCGGGGACCTAGCACAGATACGCAGTATTTT	CASSQGPIRRGPSTDTQYF